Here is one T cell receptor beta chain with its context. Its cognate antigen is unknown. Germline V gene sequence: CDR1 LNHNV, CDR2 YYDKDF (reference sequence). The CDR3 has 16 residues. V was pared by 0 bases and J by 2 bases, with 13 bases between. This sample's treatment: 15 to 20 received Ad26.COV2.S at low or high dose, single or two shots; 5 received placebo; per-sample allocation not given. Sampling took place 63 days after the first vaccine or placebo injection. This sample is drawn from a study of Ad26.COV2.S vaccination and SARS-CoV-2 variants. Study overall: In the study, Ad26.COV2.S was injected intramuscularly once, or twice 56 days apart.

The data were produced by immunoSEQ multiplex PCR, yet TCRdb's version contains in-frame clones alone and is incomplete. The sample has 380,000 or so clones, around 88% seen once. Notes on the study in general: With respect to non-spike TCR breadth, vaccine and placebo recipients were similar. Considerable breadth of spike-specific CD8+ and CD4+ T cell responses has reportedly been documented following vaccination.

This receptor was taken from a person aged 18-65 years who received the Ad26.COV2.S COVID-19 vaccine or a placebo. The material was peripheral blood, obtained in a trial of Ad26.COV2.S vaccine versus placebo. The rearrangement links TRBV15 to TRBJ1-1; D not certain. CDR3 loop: CATSRDRAEGNTEAFF. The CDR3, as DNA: TGTGCCACCAGCAGAGATCGAGCGGAGGGCAACACTGAAGCTTTCTTT. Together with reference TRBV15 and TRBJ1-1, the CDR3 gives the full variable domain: DAMVIQNPRYQVTQFGKPVTLSCSQTLNHNVMYWYQQKSSQAPKLLFHYYDKDFNNEADTPDNFQSRRPNTSFCFLDIRSPGLGDTAMYLCATSRDRAEGNTEAFFGQGTRLTVV.